These 8 T cell receptor beta chains share one sample of origin, sequenced in a study of beta chain features in type 1 diabetes. The authors reverse transcribed all of the isolated RNA, so sequencing captured expressed TCRB transcripts. Method: immunoSEQ multiplex PCR; TCRdb's copy keeps in-frame clones and lacks some. The sample lists about 350,000 clones; roughly a fifth were seen once. The source material was naive CD4+ T cells from blood. The receptor source for this set is a woman under 30 in good health.

This clone was seen a few times. The chain recombines TRBV7-2 with TRBJ2-3; TRBD2 aligns across 9 bases. Per germline, CDR1 SGHTA and CDR2 FQGNSA. This CDR3 has 17 residues. With V trimmed by 1 base and J by 2 bases, 7 bases remained unmatched. CDR3 nucleotide sequence: TGTGCCAGCAGCTTAGATTTGACTAGCGGCCACACAGATACGCAGTATTTT. Protein sequence: CASSLDLTSGHTDTQYF.

Note on this clone: The same CDR3 arises from other DNA sequences in this sample as well. CDR3 nucleotide sequence: TGCGCCAGCAGCTTAACGGGAGAGCAGTACTTC. The encoded protein is CASSLTGEQYF. The chain recombines TRBV5-1 with TRBJ2-7; TRBD2 is a possible D gene (5 bases). The CDR3 extends over 11 amino acids. Trimming pared 2 bases from V and 7 bases from J, leaving 7 bases between. Germline CDR1 SGHRS, CDR2 YFSETQ.

This clone has only a few counts. The chain joins TRBV13 to TRBJ2-3; 14 nucleotides align to TRBD2. V dropped 6 bases and J dropped 8; count of bases not matched to a gene: 10. CDR1 and CDR2 (germline): PRHDT, FYEKMQ (reference sequence). The CDR3 has 16 residues. The CDR3: CASSPRLAGGGSTQYF. CDR3 sequence (DNA): TGTGCCAGCAGTCCCAGACTAGCGGGAGGGGGGAGTACGCAGTATTTT.

The chain has TRBV15 and TRBJ2-7; 9 positions agree with TRBD1. J gave up 4 bases and V 2 bases, and 6 bases lay outside the gene matches. Germline loops: CDR1 LNHNV, CDR2 YYDKDF (reference sequence). This CDR3 has 15 amino acids. The DNA of the CDR3 is TGTGCCACCAGCAGACCTCCGGGACAGGGATACGAGCAGTACTTC. The encoded protein is CATSRPPGQGYEQYF.

The chain couples TRBV19 to TRBJ2-5, with D perhaps matching TRBD2 (6 bases). Germline V lookup: CDR1 LNHDA, CDR2 SQIVND (reference sequence). The CDR3 runs 13 residues. V lost 6 bases to trimming and J lost 5 bases, with 13 bases between them. DNA of the CDR3: TGTGCCAGTAGCCCTGGGAGGACGGAGACCCAGTACTTC. As protein: CASSPGRTETQYF.

The chain employs TRBV19 and TRBJ1-1; D not resolved. Per the germline V gene, CDR1 is LNHDA and CDR2 is SQIVND (reference sequence). This CDR3 has 12 residues. Trimming removed 3 bases from V and 1 base from J, with 3 bases in between. CDR3 sequence reads: CASSMRNTEAFF. The CDR3 coding sequence is TGTGCCAGTAGTATGAGGAACACTGAAGCTTTCTTT.

This clone has only a few counts. The V gene is TRBV14, the J gene TRBJ2-2; the D is unclear. The germline V gene encodes CDR1 SGHDN and CDR2 FVKESK. CDR3 length equals 14 residues. V dropped 2 bases and J dropped 6 bases, with 10 bases sitting between them. The CDR3 is CASSQRLRSGELFF. The CDR3 DNA reads as TGTGCCAGCAGCCAAAGGCTGCGGTCCGGGGAGCTGTTTTTT.

Details on this clone: This sample includes further DNA sequences coding for the same CDR3. The J gene is TRBJ2-3, the V gene TRBV30; tentative D call: TRBD2 (5 bases). CDR3 length: 14 residues. Germline V gene data show CDR1 as GTSNPN and CDR2 as SVGIG (reference sequence). V was pared by 4 bases and J by 6 bases, with 17 bases between. CDR3 region: CAWIRKPRGDTQYF. The CDR3 DNA sequence: TGTGCCTGGATCCGAAAGCCCAGAGGGGATACGCAGTATTTT.